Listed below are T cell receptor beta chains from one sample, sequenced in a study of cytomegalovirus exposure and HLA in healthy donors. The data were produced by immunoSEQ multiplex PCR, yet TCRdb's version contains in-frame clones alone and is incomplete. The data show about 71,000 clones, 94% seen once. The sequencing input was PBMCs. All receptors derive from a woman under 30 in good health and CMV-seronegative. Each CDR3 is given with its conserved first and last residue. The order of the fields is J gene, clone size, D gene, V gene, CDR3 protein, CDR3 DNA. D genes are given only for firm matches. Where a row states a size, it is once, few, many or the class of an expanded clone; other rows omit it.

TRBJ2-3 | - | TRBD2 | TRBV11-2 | CASSFSGRGGTDTQYF | TGTGCCAGCAGCTTTAGCGGGAGAGGGGGCACAGATACGCAGTATTTT
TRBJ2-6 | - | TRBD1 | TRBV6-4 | CASSAGQGEANVLTF | TGTGCCAGCAGCGCCGGACAGGGAGAGGCCAACGTCCTGACTTTC
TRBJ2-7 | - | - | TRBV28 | CASRTPGTKTYEQYF | TGTGCCAGCAGGACGCCCGGGACAAAAACCTACGAGCAGTACTTC
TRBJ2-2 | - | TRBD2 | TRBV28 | CASSLPGGTGTGELFF | TGTGCCAGCAGTTTACCGGGAGGGACGGGCACCGGGGAGCTGTTTTTT
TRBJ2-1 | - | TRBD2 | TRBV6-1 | CASRSGSSYNEQFF | TGTGCCAGCCGAAGCGGGAGCTCCTACAATGAGCAGTTCTTC
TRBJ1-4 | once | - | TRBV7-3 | CASSLRTQGLQNEKLFF | TGTGCCAGCAGCTTACGAACCCAGGGCCTTCAGAATGAAAAACTGTTTTTT
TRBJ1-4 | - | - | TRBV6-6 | CASRGGPNEKLFF | TGTGCCAGTCGGGGTGGCCCTAATGAAAAACTGTTTTTT
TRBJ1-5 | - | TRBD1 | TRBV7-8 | CASSLGTGAYQPQHF | TGTGCCAGCAGCTTAGGGACAGGGGCGTATCAGCCCCAGCATTTT
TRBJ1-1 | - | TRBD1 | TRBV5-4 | CASSHRGHTEAFF | TGTGCCAGCAGCCACAGGGGGCACACTGAAGCTTTCTTT
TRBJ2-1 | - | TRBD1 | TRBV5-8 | CASSFYPGTGFNEQFF | TGTGCCAGCAGCTTCTACCCCGGGACAGGTTTTAATGAGCAGTTCTTC
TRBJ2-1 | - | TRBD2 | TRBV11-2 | CASSLAPGLAGGNEQFF | TGTGCCAGCAGCTTGGCACCGGGACTAGCGGGAGGCAATGAGCAGTTCTTC
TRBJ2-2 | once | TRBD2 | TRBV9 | CASSVGLAGADGELFF | TGTGCCAGCAGCGTCGGACTAGCGGGAGCGGACGGGGAGCTGTTTTTT
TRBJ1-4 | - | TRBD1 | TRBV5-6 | CASSSGQGSEKLFF | TGTGCCAGCAGCTCGGGACAGGGCTCTGAAAAACTGTTTTTT
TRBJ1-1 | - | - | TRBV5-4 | CASSLNRVPNTEAFF | TGTGCCAGCAGCTTAAACAGGGTCCCGAACACTGAAGCTTTCTTT
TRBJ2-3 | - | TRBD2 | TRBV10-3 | CATHGASGVTDTQYF | TGTGCCACCCATGGGGCTAGCGGGGTCACAGATACGCAGTATTTT
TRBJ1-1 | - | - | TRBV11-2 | CASRQGRVYTEAFF | TGTGCCAGCAGACAGGGCAGGGTATACACTGAAGCTTTCTTT
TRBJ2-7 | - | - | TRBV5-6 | CASSSGHLPYEQYF | TGTGCCAGCAGCTCCGGACACCTCCCCTACGAGCAGTACTTC
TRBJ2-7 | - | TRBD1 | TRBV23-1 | CASSQLGTGLKEQYF | TGCGCCAGCAGTCAACTAGGGACAGGACTAAAAGAGCAGTACTTC
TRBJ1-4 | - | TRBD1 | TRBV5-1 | CASSPGQGSEKLFF | TGCGCCAGCAGCCCGGGACAGGGGAGCGAAAAACTGTTTTTT
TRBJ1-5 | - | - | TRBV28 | CASHRQAQPQHF | TGTGCCAGCCACCGGCAGGCTCAGCCCCAGCATTTT
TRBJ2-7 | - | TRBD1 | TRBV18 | CASSRVQGISAEQYF | TGTGCCAGCTCACGGGTACAGGGGATATCGGCCGAGCAGTACTTC
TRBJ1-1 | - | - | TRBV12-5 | CASGTGWDIMNTEAFF | TGTGCTAGTGGCACCGGGTGGGACATTATGAACACTGAAGCTTTCTTT
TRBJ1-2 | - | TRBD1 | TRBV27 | CASSLGQGRGYTF | TGTGCCAGCAGTTTGGGACAGGGGAGAGGCTACACCTTC
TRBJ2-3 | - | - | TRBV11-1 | CASSLASGPTDTQYF | TGTGCCAGCAGCTTAGCTAGCGGCCCCACAGATACGCAGTATTTT
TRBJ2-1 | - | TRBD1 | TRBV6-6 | CASSYLGTAYNEQFF | TGTGCCAGCAGTTACCTCGGGACAGCCTACAATGAGCAGTTCTTC
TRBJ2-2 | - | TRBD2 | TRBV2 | CASRTSGGSGELFF | TGTGCCAGCAGAACTAGCGGGGGGTCTGGGGAGCTGTTTTTT
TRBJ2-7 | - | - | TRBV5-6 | CASSLGGPEQYF | TGTGCCAGCAGCTTGGGGGGGCCCGAGCAGTACTTC
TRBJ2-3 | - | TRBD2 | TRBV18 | CASSLLAGSLSTDTQYF | TGTGCCAGCTCTCTACTAGCGGGGAGCCTTAGCACAGATACGCAGTATTTT
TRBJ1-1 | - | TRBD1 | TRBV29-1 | CSVRDRGDTEAFF | TGCAGCGTTCGGGACAGGGGCGACACTGAAGCTTTCTTT
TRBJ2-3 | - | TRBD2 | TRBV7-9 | CASSLPGLAGGATDTQYF | TGTGCCAGCAGCCTCCCGGGACTAGCGGGAGGAGCCACAGATACGCAGTATTTT
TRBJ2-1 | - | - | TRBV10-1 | CASSLLADGEQFF | TGCGCCAGCAGTTTACTAGCTGACGGTGAGCAGTTCTTC
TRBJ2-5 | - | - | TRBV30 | CAWSPSETQYF | TGTGCCTGGAGTCCTTCAGAGACCCAGTACTTC
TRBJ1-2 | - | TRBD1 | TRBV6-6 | CASRPTGAGYNGYTF | TGTGCCAGCAGGCCAACAGGGGCGGGGTATAATGGCTACACCTTC